A selection of T cell receptor beta chains follows, all from one sample in a study of T cell repertoires in cytomegalovirus infection. From the reads, TCRdb called clonotypes with MiXCR, one entry per CDR3 protein. This sample has roughly 500,000 distinct CDR3 sequences; approximately 10% occur once, and the top ten carry roughly a tenth. The sample consisted of PBMCs. The receptors here all came from a human donor in good health (CMV status not recorded). Some clones in this sample may be carry-over from other donors' samples. Both conserved end residues are part of each CDR3. The order of the fields is J gene, clone size, CDR3 length, V gene, D gene, CDR3 protein, CDR3 DNA. The D gene is left open where the match is weak. Clone sizes are given selectively: once, few, many, or a class where the clone is expanded.

TRBJ2-1,many,17,TRBV28,TRBD2,CASSYHLTSGRYNEQFF,TGTGCCAGCAGTTACCACCTAACTAGCGGCAGGTACAATGAGCAGTTCTTC
TRBJ2-2,many,15,TRBV19,-,CASSIGRENTGELFF,TGTGCCAGTAGTATTGGGCGGGAGAACACCGGGGAGCTGTTTTTT
TRBJ1-2,few,14,TRBV20-1,TRBD1,CSTSGRTGRDGYTF,TGCAGCACTAGTGGGCGGACAGGGAGAGATGGCTACACCTTC
TRBJ2-5,few,16,TRBV3-1,-,CASSSLWGGLRETQYF,TGTGCCAGCAGCTCGTTGTGGGGGGGCCTTCGGGAGACCCAGTACTTC
TRBJ2-7,-,14,TRBV7-9,-,CASSLTALAYEQCF,TGTGCCAGCAGCCTGACAGCTTTAGCCTACGAGCAGTGCTTC
TRBJ1-5,many,13,TRBV7-9,-,CASSFESNQPQHF,TGTGCCAGCAGCTTTGAATCTAATCAGCCCCAGCATTTT
TRBJ1-1,few,14,TRBV29-1,-,CSAALPGRNTEAFF,TGCAGCGCCGCCCTTCCAGGGAGGAACACTGAAGCTTTCTTT
TRBJ1-5,many,14,TRBV9,-,CASSVSAETQPQHF,TGTGCCAGCAGCGTTAGTGCAGAAACTCAGCCCCAGCATTTT
TRBJ2-3,many,13,TRBV12-3/TRBV12-4,-,CASTYGTTDTQYF,TGTGCCAGCACCTATGGGACCACAGATACGCAGTATTTT
TRBJ1-6,few,15,TRBV2,-,CASSGRFPPDSPLHF,TGTGCCAGCAGTGGGAGGTTTCCACCGGATTCACCCCTCCACTTT
TRBJ1-6,-,18,TRBV11-2,-,CASSFARDISSYNSPLHF,TGTGCCAGCAGCTTTGCCCGGGACATTAGCTCCTATAATTCACCCCTCCACTTT
TRBJ2-1,-,15,TRBV9,TRBD2,CASSVSGSPPSEQFF,TGTGCCAGCAGCGTAAGCGGGAGCCCCCCAAGTGAGCAGTTCTTC
TRBJ1-1,few,13,TRBV28,-,CASTRNLNTEAFF,TGTGCCAGCACCCGGAACTTGAACACTGAAGCTTTCTTT
TRBJ2-7,few,19,TRBV28,-,CASSSPGGRGGRILYEQYF,TGTGCCAGCAGTTCCCCTGGGGGCAGGGGCGGCCGGATTCTCTACGAGCAGTACTTC
TRBJ1-6,many,13,TRBV6-4,TRBD1,CASRGQGGSPLHF,TGTGCCAGCAGAGGACAGGGGGGTTCACCCCTCCACTTT
TRBJ1-1,many,14,TRBV6-6,-,CASSYQGKNTEAFF,TGTGCCAGCAGTTACCAGGGAAAGAACACTGAAGCTTTCTTT
TRBJ2-7,-,10,TRBV2,-,CASSEVDQYF,TGTGCCAGCAGTGAGGTTGACCAGTACTTC
TRBJ1-1,many,14,TRBV7-8,-,CASSSPPGVRGAFF,TGTGCCAGCAGCTCCCCCCCGGGGGTACGGGGTGCTTTCTTT
TRBJ2-1,-,14,TRBV12-3/TRBV12-4,-,CASSTRDMINEQFF,TGTGCCAGCAGTACCCGGGACATGATAAATGAGCAGTTCTTC
TRBJ2-7,many,16,TRBV4-1,TRBD2,CASRLQEAGETYEQYF,TGCGCCAGCCGACTCCAGGAGGCGGGAGAGACCTACGAGCAGTACTTC
TRBJ2-2,-,17,TRBV7-9,TRBD1,CASSSTGGSFGTGELFF,TGTGCCAGCAGCTCGACAGGGGGCTCCTTTGGCACCGGGGAGCTGTTTTTT
TRBJ2-1,-,15,TRBV7-6,TRBD2,CASGIGLAGFNEQFF,TGTGCTAGCGGGATAGGACTAGCGGGCTTCAATGAGCAGTTCTTC
TRBJ2-2,many,20,TRBV24-1,TRBD1,CATSDLGRDRGPPNTGELFF,TGTGCCACCAGTGATTTGGGTCGGGACAGGGGCCCGCCGAACACCGGGGAGCTGTTTTTT
TRBJ2-4,many,14,TRBV4-1,-,CASSQVNPENIQYF,TGCGCCAGCAGCCAAGTAAACCCTGAAAACATTCAGTACTTC
TRBJ1-1,-,16,TRBV20-1,-,CSAREGSHLMNTEAFF,TGCAGTGCTAGAGAGGGGAGCCACCTCATGAACACTGAAGCTTTCTTT
TRBJ2-7,many,15,TRBV27,TRBD2,CASSPSGGRNYEQYF,TGTGCCAGCAGCCCGAGCGGGGGCAGAAACTACGAGCAGTACTTC
TRBJ1-1,many,12,TRBV6-5,-,CASSYSGAEAFF,TGTGCCAGCAGTTACTCGGGGGCGGAAGCTTTCTTT
TRBJ2-1,-,15,TRBV20-1,-,CSARDSTRRGNEQFF,TGCAGTGCTAGAGATTCGACACGACGAGGCAATGAGCAGTTCTTC
TRBJ2-5,many,14,TRBV12-3/TRBV12-4,-,CASSIIRVVETQYF,TGTGCCAGCAGTATTATAAGGGTTGTGGAGACCCAGTACTTC
TRBJ1-1,many,16,TRBV19,-,CASSSPDGTLNTEAFF,TGTGCCAGTAGTAGCCCCGACGGGACCTTGAACACTGAAGCTTTCTTT
TRBJ2-1,many,13,TRBV6-1,-,CASSGGRNNEQFF,TGTGCCAGCAGTGGCGGACGGAACAATGAGCAGTTCTTC
TRBJ2-1,-,13,TRBV20-1,-,CSARRSFGGEQFF,TGCAGTGCTAGGAGATCTTTCGGAGGTGAGCAGTTCTTC
TRBJ2-5,many,12,TRBV20-1,TRBD2,CSLTSGQETQYF,TGCAGCCTGACTAGCGGCCAAGAGACCCAGTACTTC
TRBJ2-6,many,20,TRBV27,-,CASSPITGKGTFSGANVLTF,TGTGCCAGCAGTCCGATAACAGGGAAAGGGACCTTTTCTGGGGCCAACGTCCTGACTTTC
TRBJ2-3,-,17,TRBV2,-,CASSEISAAGETDTQYF,TGTGCCAGCAGTGAGATTAGTGCGGCAGGGGAGACAGATACGCAGTATTTT
TRBJ1-1,many,14,TRBV5-6,-,CASSFRGAGTEAFF,TGTGCCAGCAGCTTCCGAGGGGCTGGGACTGAAGCTTTCTTT
TRBJ1-4,few,15,TRBV28,-,CASRFGQSTNEKLFF,TGTGCCAGCAGATTCGGACAGTCAACTAATGAAAAACTGTTTTTT
TRBJ2-2,-,15,TRBV5-6,TRBD1,CASSLLGTGAGELFF,TGTGCCAGCAGTTTACTAGGGACAGGGGCCGGGGAGCTGTTTTTT
TRBJ1-4,many,15,TRBV6-5,-,CASSSDGLPKEKLFF,TGTGCCAGCAGTTCCGACGGGCTCCCCAAGGAAAAACTGTTTTTT
TRBJ2-1,many,15,TRBV24-1,TRBD2,CATSDHGTSSNEQFF,TGTGCCACCAGTGATCACGGGACTAGCAGCAATGAGCAGTTCTTC
TRBJ1-6,few,15,TRBV20-1,-,CSATPRDTYNSPLHF,TGCAGTGCTACCCCCCGGGATACTTATAATTCACCCCTCCACTTT
TRBJ2-7,many,13,TRBV6-1,TRBD1,CASSEGTVYEQYF,TGTGCCAGCAGTGAGGGGACAGTCTACGAGCAGTACTTC
TRBJ1-1,many,15,TRBV5-4,-,CASSVPSSGTTEAFF,TGTGCCAGCAGCGTCCCCTCCTCGGGAACCACTGAAGCTTTCTTT
TRBJ1-2,many,17,TRBV6-5,TRBD1,CASSDPGQGAFLYGYTF,TGTGCCAGCAGTGACCCGGGACAGGGGGCCTTCCTTTACGGCTACACCTTC
TRBJ2-1,many,18,TRBV6-5,TRBD2,CASSYEVRTSGSTYEQFF,TGTGCCAGCAGTTACGAGGTTAGGACTAGCGGGAGTACGTATGAGCAGTTCTTC
TRBJ2-1,many,14,TRBV7-2,-,CASSLWPGHNEQFF,TGTGCCAGCAGCTTATGGCCAGGGCACAATGAGCAGTTCTTC
TRBJ1-5,-,18,TRBV12-3/TRBV12-4,TRBD1,CASSLAPGQGESGQPQHF,TGTGCCAGCAGTTTAGCGCCCGGACAGGGGGAGAGTGGGCAGCCCCAGCATTTT
TRBJ2-2,many,18,TRBV7-2,-,CASSSILAVAGQAGELFF,TGTGCCAGCAGCTCCATCCTCGCGGTAGCGGGACAGGCCGGGGAGCTGTTTTTT
TRBJ1-1,few,13,TRBV5-1,-,CASSQGRLNEAFF,TGCGCCAGCAGCCAGGGACGGCTTAATGAAGCTTTCTTT
TRBJ1-4,-,15,TRBV6-2/TRBV6-3,-,CASTSPRNGGEKLFF,TGTGCCAGTACTTCACCAAGGAACGGAGGTGAAAAACTGTTTTTT
TRBJ1-3,-,10,TRBV5-4,TRBD1,CASSSDREYF,TGTGCCAGCAGCTCGGACAGGGAATATTTT
TRBJ1-5,many,15,TRBV20-1,-,CSATTGGSSNQPQHF,TGCAGTGCGACGACAGGCGGGAGCAGCAATCAGCCCCAGCATTTT